These 16 T cell receptor beta chains were all obtained from the same sample, sequenced in a study of T cell responses to AZD1222 COVID-19 vaccine. Profiling relied on immunoSEQ multiplex PCR, and the TCRdb table lists in-frame clones only, not all of them. In the table there are 27,000 or so clones, around 92% of which are singletons. Here the sequenced sample was peripheral blood, taken 28 days after the second AZD1222 dose. Receptor source: an adult who received the AZD1222 COVID-19 vaccine.

This clone was picked up a small number of times. The chain couples TRBV5-4 to TRBJ1-6, with a tentative D call TRBD1 (6 bases). This CDR3 has 15 residues. The ends were cut back, 2 bases at V and 10 bases at J, with 16 bases in the middle. The germline gives CDR1 SGHNT, CDR2 YYREEE (reference sequence). CDR3 coding DNA: TGTGCCAGCAGCTTTGCCGGGGGCGTCGACTCACCCCTCCACTTT. It translates to CASSFAGGVDSPLHF.

There are a few counts of this clone. This sequence joins TRBV5-1 and TRBJ1-4; 8 bases map to TRBD1. With V trimmed by 0 bases and J by 4 bases, 8 bases remained unmatched. CDR1 is SGHRS and CDR2 is YFSETQ in the germline V gene. The CDR3 has 17 residues. Here the CDR3 DNA reads TGCGCCAGCAGCTTGGTGGCAGGGGGCTTCGGTAATGAAAAACTGTTTTTT. Residues: CASSLVAGGFGNEKLFF.

J is TRBJ2-2 and V is TRBV27, with D maybe TRBD2 (5 bases). CDR1 is MNHEY and CDR2 is SMNVEV in the germline V gene (reference sequence). The V end lost 5 bases, the J end lost 6 bases, and 16 bases lay between the germline ends. The CDR3 loop spans 15 amino acids. CDR3 nucleotide sequence: TGTGCCAGCAGTGGGAGTTGGGTGGGAGCCGGGGAGCTGTTTTTT. Its translation: CASSGSWVGAGELFF.

The genes are TRBV7-3 and TRBJ2-3; 13 bases fit TRBD2. CDR1 and CDR2 (germline): SGHTA, FQGTGA. The CDR3 covers 18 residues. Germline trimming cut 3 bases from V and 2 bases from J; bases unmatched to any gene: 8. The CDR3: CASSFQTLAGGFTDTQYF. The CDR3 region has the DNA TGTGCCAGCAGCTTTCAAACACTAGCGGGAGGGTTCACAGATACGCAGTATTTT.

This clone came up once. The chain recombines TRBV4-1 with TRBJ1-6; D is uncertain. The V gene's germline CDR1 is MGHRA and CDR2 YSYEKL. The CDR3 runs to 13 residues. V was pared by 7 bases and J by 10 bases, with 14 bases between. CDR3 sequence: CASNEIHGSPLHF. As DNA, the CDR3 is TGCGCCAGCAATGAGATTCACGGATCACCCCTCCACTTT.

The chain carries TRBV2 and TRBJ1-4; no definite D call. Germline CDR1 SNHLY, CDR2 FYNNEI. The V end was cut by 7 bases, the J end by 3 bases, with 9 bases between. This CDR3 spans 13 amino acids. The chain's CDR3 is CASTPGPNEKLFF. CDR3 coding DNA: TGTGCCAGCACCCCGGGCCCTAATGAAAAACTGTTTTTT.

The chain joins TRBV7-3 to TRBJ2-3; 12 bases are a match to TRBD2. The CDR3 has 15 residues. V trimming: 6 bases; J trimming: 4 bases; junction bases outside the gene matches: 5. Germline loops: CDR1 SGHTA, CDR2 FQGTGA. CDR3 bases: TGTGCCAGCAGTCTAGCGGGAGGGCCGCCAGATACGCAGTATTTT. It codes for CASSLAGGPPDTQYF.

V gene TRBV16 combines with J gene TRBJ2-7; tentative D call: TRBD1 (5 bases). The V end was cut by 1 base, the J end by 5 bases, with 12 bases between. CDR1 is KGHSY, CDR2 FQNENV, per germline. There are 14 residues in the CDR3. In DNA, the CDR3 is TGTGCCAGCAGCCAATTAGGGGCTGGGGACGAGCAGTACTTC. Amino acids: CASSQLGAGDEQYF.

The rearrangement links TRBV2 to TRBJ2-1; a possible D gene is TRBD1 (5 bases). The germline V gene encodes CDR1 SNHLY and CDR2 FYNNEI. V dropped 8 bases and J dropped 11 bases, with 13 bases sitting between them. The CDR3 runs 11 residues. The CDR3 sequence: CASAGTGQQFF. DNA for the CDR3: TGTGCCAGCGCCGGAACAGGCCAGCAGTTCTTC.

The rearrangement links TRBV28 to TRBJ1-1; D remains ambiguous. This CDR3 has 15 residues. V was trimmed by 3 bases and J by 6 bases, leaving 17 bases between them. Germline CDR1 and CDR2: MDHEN and SYDVKM. CDR3 in DNA: TGTGCCAGCAGTTTCCGGGCCCTGAGGCGGGCTGAAGCTTTCTTT. Amino acid sequence: CASSFRALRRAEAFF.

This clone was recorded once. The chain combines TRBV7-9 with TRBJ1-4; tentative D call: TRBD1 (5 bases). The germline CDR1 and CDR2 sequences are SEHNR and FQNEAQ (reference sequence). V was trimmed by 5 bases and J by 8 bases, leaving 18 bases between them. The CDR3 sequence is 15 residues long. CDR3 bases: TGTGCCAGCAGCCCCGTTTACGGGGCTCCCGAAAAACTGTTTTTT. Translation: CASSPVYGAPEKLFF.

J is TRBJ1-5 and V is TRBV30; 9 nucleotides agree with TRBD1. This CDR3 is built from 15 residues. Germline V CDR1 and CDR2: GTSNPN, SVGIG (reference sequence). Trimming at V came to 2 bases and at J to 2 bases, leaving 4 bases not matched to a gene. Written as DNA, the CDR3 is TGTGCCTGGAGTCCGGGGGACAGGGGCAATCAGCCCCAGCATTTT. It codes for CAWSPGDRGNQPQHF.

CDR3 nucleotide sequence: TGTGCCAGTAGTAGCTCGACAGGGGGGTATGACTATGGCTACACCTTC. Translated, it gives CASSSSTGGYDYGYTF. This chain uses TRBV19 with TRBJ1-2, with TRBD1 matching over 9 bases. This CDR3 has 16 residues. Germline trimming cut 4 bases from V and 3 bases from J; bases unmatched to any gene: 9. The germline gives CDR1 LNHDA, CDR2 SQIVND (reference sequence).

V and J are TRBV9 and TRBJ1-2; D unclear. CDR3 length: 15 residues. Trimming removed 0 bases at V and 0 bases at J, with 9 bases between. The germline V gene encodes CDR1 SGDLS and CDR2 YYNGEE. CDR3 bases: TGTGCCAGCAGCGTAGAAGGTAGGACTAACTATGGCTACACCTTC. The encoded protein is CASSVEGRTNYGYTF.

This chain joins TRBV19 and TRBJ1-1; no firm D call. CDR1 LNHDA and CDR2 SQIVND come from the germline V gene (reference sequence). V lost 4 bases, J lost 1 base, and 7 bases lay in between. The CDR3 runs to 13 residues. The CDR3 DNA is TGTGCCAGTAGTAGGTCGGGGAACACTGAAGCTTTCTTT. Amino acid sequence: CASSRSGNTEAFF. The complete variable domain, with remaining parts taken from reference TRBV19 and TRBJ1-1, reads DGGITQSPKYLFRKEGQNVTLSCEQNLNHDAMYWYRQDPGQGLRLIYYSQIVNDFQKGDIAEGYSVSREKKESFPLTVTSAQKNPTAFYLCASSRSGNTEAFFGQGTRLTVV.

This chain uses TRBV10-3 with TRBJ1-1; TRBD1 is a possible D gene (6 bases). Germline-derived CDR1 and CDR2 are ENHRY and SYGVKD. This CDR3 is 12 amino acids long. The V end lost 7 bases, the J end lost 1 base, and 7 bases lay between the germline ends. DNA of the CDR3: TGTGCCATCAAAGGGGGGAACACTGAAGCTTTCTTT. Translated: CAIKGGNTEAFF.